Listed below are T cell receptor beta chains from one sample, sequenced in a study of T cell repertoires in cytomegalovirus infection. TCRdb processed the reads anew with MiXCR; each CDR3 protein has one entry. Of 250,000 to 300,000 distinct CDR3 sequences in the sample, roughly 10% were seen once. Sequenced: PBMCs. The source is a human donor in good health (CMV status not recorded). Some clones in this sample may be carry-over from other donors' samples. Both conserved end residues are part of each CDR3. Each record gives: V gene, clone size, D gene, J gene, CDR3 protein, CDR3 DNA. A D gene is named only where the DNA matches it firmly. Where a row states a size, it is once, few, many or the class of an expanded clone; other rows omit it.

V gene: TRBV12-3/TRBV12-4
clone size: many
D gene: -
J gene: TRBJ1-5
CDR3 protein: CASSFSGQPQHF
CDR3 DNA: TGTGCCAGCAGCTTTTCGGGGCAGCCCCAGCATTTT

V gene: TRBV7-2
clone size: many
D gene: -
J gene: TRBJ2-5
CDR3 protein: CASSPRTNLQETQYF
CDR3 DNA: TGTGCCAGCAGCCCTAGGACAAATTTACAAGAGACCCAGTACTTC

V gene: TRBV7-3
clone size: -
D gene: TRBD1
J gene: TRBJ1-1
CDR3 protein: CASSSTGGWDTEAFF
CDR3 DNA: TGTGCCAGCAGCTCGACAGGGGGCTGGGACACTGAAGCTTTCTTT

V gene: TRBV7-2
clone size: many
D gene: -
J gene: TRBJ2-1
CDR3 protein: CASSPRSKNVNEQFF
CDR3 DNA: TGTGCCAGCAGCCCAAGGTCTAAAAATGTAAATGAGCAGTTCTTC

V gene: TRBV6-6
clone size: many
D gene: -
J gene: TRBJ1-1
CDR3 protein: CASSIPGLSPFF
CDR3 DNA: TGTGCCAGCAGTATCCCGGGTCTTTCCCCTTTCTTT

V gene: TRBV28
clone size: few
D gene: TRBD1
J gene: TRBJ1-4
CDR3 protein: CASRSETGYNEKLFF
CDR3 DNA: TGTGCCAGCAGATCAGAGACAGGGTATAATGAAAAACTGTTTTTT

V gene: TRBV12-3/TRBV12-4
clone size: many
D gene: TRBD1
J gene: TRBJ2-3
CDR3 protein: CASSPRTGSTDTQYF
CDR3 DNA: TGTGCCAGCAGTCCCCGGACAGGGAGCACAGATACGCAGTATTTT

V gene: TRBV20-1
clone size: -
D gene: TRBD2
J gene: TRBJ2-3
CDR3 protein: CSARAPSGGGADTQYF
CDR3 DNA: TGCAGTGCTAGAGCTCCCAGCGGGGGGGGCGCAGATACGCAGTATTTT

V gene: TRBV7-2
clone size: many
D gene: TRBD1
J gene: TRBJ1-1
CDR3 protein: CASSPYRGRDTEAFF
CDR3 DNA: TGTGCCAGCAGCCCTTACAGGGGGCGGGACACTGAAGCTTTCTTT

V gene: TRBV7-2
clone size: many
D gene: -
J gene: TRBJ2-3
CDR3 protein: CASSGAGGSRVDTQYF
CDR3 DNA: TGTGCCAGCAGCGGGGCTGGGGGGAGTCGGGTAGATACGCAGTATTTT

V gene: TRBV7-6
clone size: many
D gene: -
J gene: TRBJ2-3
CDR3 protein: CASSLDGSFTDTQYF
CDR3 DNA: TGTGCCAGCAGCTTAGACGGCAGCTTCACAGATACGCAGTATTTT

V gene: TRBV5-1
clone size: many
D gene: -
J gene: TRBJ2-2
CDR3 protein: CASSLERVEVTGELFF
CDR3 DNA: TGCGCCAGCAGCTTGGAGCGGGTCGAGGTGACCGGGGAGCTGTTTTTT

V gene: TRBV6-2/TRBV6-3
clone size: many
D gene: TRBD2
J gene: TRBJ2-3
CDR3 protein: CASSDMGLGGDTQYF
CDR3 DNA: TGTGCCAGCAGTGACATGGGACTAGGAGGAGATACGCAGTATTTT

V gene: TRBV5-1
clone size: many
D gene: -
J gene: TRBJ1-1
CDR3 protein: CASSLGSGSIEAFF
CDR3 DNA: TGCGCCAGCAGCTTGGGTTCAGGGTCGATTGAAGCTTTCTTT

V gene: TRBV7-8
clone size: many
D gene: -
J gene: TRBJ2-4
CDR3 protein: CASSLGPGPKNIQYF
CDR3 DNA: TGTGCCAGCAGCTTAGGACCGGGACCCAAAAACATTCAGTACTTC

V gene: TRBV6-9
clone size: -
D gene: TRBD1
J gene: TRBJ2-7
CDR3 protein: CASSWTGAEQYF
CDR3 DNA: TGTGCCAGCAGTTGGACAGGGGCCGAGCAGTACTTC

V gene: TRBV7-9
clone size: few
D gene: -
J gene: TRBJ1-1
CDR3 protein: CASSQGGIEAFF
CDR3 DNA: TGTGCCAGCAGCCAAGGGGGGATTGAAGCTTTCTTT

V gene: TRBV7-2
clone size: -
D gene: TRBD2
J gene: TRBJ2-4
CDR3 protein: CASSPPGGGTNIQYF
CDR3 DNA: TGTGCCAGCAGCCCCCCGGGGGGTGGAACAAACATTCAGTACTTC

V gene: TRBV12-3/TRBV12-4
clone size: -
D gene: -
J gene: TRBJ1-5
CDR3 protein: CASSLEDGAKPQHF
CDR3 DNA: TGTGCCAGCAGTTTAGAAGACGGGGCCAAGCCCCAGCATTTT

V gene: TRBV7-2
clone size: few
D gene: -
J gene: TRBJ1-4
CDR3 protein: CASSSQGLNEKLFF
CDR3 DNA: TGTGCCAGCAGCTCTCAGGGACTTAATGAAAAACTGTTTTTT

V gene: TRBV11-2
clone size: many
D gene: -
J gene: TRBJ1-2
CDR3 protein: CASSREGTSSVAGYTF
CDR3 DNA: TGTGCCAGCAGCCGGGAAGGGACATCCAGTGTAGCGGGCTACACCTTC

V gene: TRBV5-5
clone size: -
D gene: TRBD1
J gene: TRBJ1-6
CDR3 protein: CASSSSTGGTYNSPLHF
CDR3 DNA: TGTGCCAGCAGCTCCTCTACAGGGGGAACCTATAATTCACCCCTCCACTTT

V gene: TRBV7-2
clone size: many
D gene: -
J gene: TRBJ2-3
CDR3 protein: CASSSRVTDTQYF
CDR3 DNA: TGTGCCAGCAGCTCCCGGGTGACAGATACGCAGTATTTT